This T cell receptor beta chain was found in a study of T cell responses to AZD1222 COVID-19 vaccine. Study-level background: Pooled in the analysis were second doses at about 4 or about 12 weeks.

Profiling relied on immunoSEQ multiplex PCR, and the TCRdb table lists in-frame clones only, not all of them. The sample carries some 130,000 clones, over 85% recorded once. Comments on this clone: The antigen remains undetermined.

Overall study results and limits: Baseline seropositives among AZD1222 recipients totaled only six. Elevations in Spike-specific TCR breadth and depth followed administration of two AZD1222 doses.

The clonotype was recovered from an adult in good health. This material consisted of peripheral blood, taken on day 0 of AZD1222 vaccination.

CDR3 coding DNA: TGTGCCAGCAGTCCGTACCAAGAGACCCAGTACTTC. Its protein is CASSPYQETQYF. The rearrangement joins TRBV12-3 or TRBV12-4 to TRBJ2-5; D call uncertain. V lost 5 bases and J 0 bases, leaving 4 bases between the germline ends. The CDR3 covers 12 residues.